The entry below gives a single TCR beta chain sequence along with its context. Its antigen is unknown. The data were obtained in a study of T cell responses to AZD1222 COVID-19 vaccine. Whole-study results and caveats: Increased Spike-specific TCR breadth and depth were observed after two AZD1222 doses.

Assay used: immunoSEQ multiplex PCR; TCRdb lists only in-frame clones, some missing. This table has about 150,000 clones, 85% to 95% appearing once. This material consisted of peripheral blood, taken on day 0 of AZD1222 vaccination. The source of this sequence is an adult in good health.

The CDR3 spells CASTPAAGTSGGVGSHTQYF. In DNA form, the CDR3 reads TGTGCCAGCACACCGGCAGCCGGGACTAGCGGGGGGGTAGGTTCGCATACGCAGTATTTT. The genes are TRBV2 and TRBJ2-3; 16 bases fit TRBD2. Trimming removed 7 bases from V and 7 bases from J; junction bases left unmatched: 20. The CDR3 has 20 residues. Germline-derived CDR1 and CDR2 are SNHLY and FYNNEI.